This T cell receptor (beta chain) was identified during a study of blood T cell repertoires in COVID-19. Authors' data handling: Reference gene primer amplification yielded estimated nucleated cell counts. Clones were sequenced by immunoSEQ multiplex PCR, and TCRdb holds only the in-frame ones, with some missing. That table furnishes V, J and clone size, whereas the DNA furnished D and trimming. The repertoire holds 390,000 or so clones, with approximately 90% as singletons. This clonotype originated in a woman aged 30 to 39 with active or convalescent COVID-19. Sequences were obtained from peripheral blood.

CDR3 sequence: CASSEAPSGDSYEQYF. The CDR3 nucleotides are TGTGCCAGCAGTGAAGCCCCTAGCGGGGACTCCTACGAGCAGTACTTC. The chain recombines TRBV6-1 with TRBJ2-7; 9 positions match TRBD2. J gave up 0 bases and V 0 bases, and 3 bases lay outside the gene matches. Germline V gene sequence: CDR1 MNHNS, CDR2 SASEGT. The CDR3 spans 16 residues.